The clone carrying this T cell receptor (beta chain) was recorded at least ten times. Its matching antigen is unknown. V lost 2 bases and J 3 bases, leaving 7 bases between the germline ends. The CDR3 contains 12 residues. In germline, CDR1 is DFQATT, CDR2 SNEGSKA (reference sequence). This entry is derived from a study of T cells in Graves' hyperthyroidism and ophthalmopathy. For the study at large: Peripheral blood draws took place at initial diagnosis, ahead of any treatment. Study-wide points: Researchers report that a 13 V-J model separated ophthalmopathy from stable hyperthyroidism.

Regions amplified from RNA transcripts were the TCR beta CDR3 regions. The TCR CDR3 first-round RT-PCR relied on the HTBI primer set. TCRdb re-analysed the multiplex PCR reads in MiXCR, keeping a single row per CDR3 protein. Of 700,000 to 850,000 distinct CDR3 sequences listed, around 40% are singletons. A patient was excluded if there was uncontrolled infection, other autoimmune disease, pregnancy or lactation. Sequenced: blood. The sequence derives from a woman between 40 and 50 years old with Graves' hyperthyroidism. The chain employs TRBV20-1 and TRBJ1-2; D gene unclear. Written as DNA, the CDR3 is TGCAGTGCTAGAAGGGATTACTATGGCTACACCTTC. Protein product: CSARRDYYGYTF.